This T cell receptor (beta chain) was sequenced during a study of OX40 agonist ivuxolimab in advanced cancers. In terms of the full investigation: Ivuxolimab, which targeted the costimulatory receptor OX40 (CD134), was an agonistic, fully human IgG2 monoclonal antibody. Among the approximately 50 dose-escalation patients, around 19 had hepatocellular carcinoma, approximately 15 melanoma, 9 renal cell carcinoma and 9 head and neck cancer. The paper reports the monotherapy dose-escalation portion (N of about 50 patients) of the phase I ivuxolimab trial. Prior anti-PD-1, anti-PD-L1 or anti-CTLA-4 therapy was permitted, and roughly two fifths of dose-escalation patients had received checkpoint inhibitors. Partial responses occurred in three dose-escalation patients, of whom one had hepatocellular carcinoma and two had cutaneous melanoma. In the dose-escalation cohort, around four fifths of patients were male, and the mean age was approximately 60 years, with a range of roughly 20 to 80. Intravenous ivuxolimab was administered to patients every 2 weeks at six dose levels: 0.01, 0.1, 0.3, 1.5, 3 and 10 mg/kg. The purpose of peripheral TCRbeta sequencing was to test whether ivuxolimab changed TCR sequence diversity and led to clonal T-cell expansion. Overall results and qualifications from the work: In partial responders in the 0.1-3.0 mg/kg groups, normalized peripheral clonal expansion was found to be among the lowest, especially among CD8+ T cells. Low levels of normalized T-cell clonal expansion were also seen in some nonresponding patients. On average, CD8+ T cells showed more expanded clones than CD4+ T cells after ivuxolimab. The antigen specificity of the peripheral T cells that underwent clonal expansion was not determined. At doses of 0.1 to 3.0 mg/kg, clonal expansion of both CD4+ and CD8+ T cells in blood was seen between baseline and week 6.

The trial excluded patients who had a history of autoimmune disease or who were on systemic immunosuppression. Peripheral blood for TCR sequencing was drawn from every dose cohort at baseline, at cycle 4 day 1 and at cycle 7 day 1. Samples came from an open-label, multicenter, first-in-human phase I dose-escalation trial of ivuxolimab. The trial enrolled adults with locally advanced or metastatic head and neck squamous cell, hepatocellular, melanoma or renal cell carcinoma. Before TCR sequencing, CD4+ and CD8+ T cells were separately sorted from peripheral blood. Genomic DNA was isolated from the sorted cells so that the TCRbeta CDR3 region could be sequenced. TCRbeta CDR3 regions were sequenced using the immunoSEQ Assay. TCRdb retrieved this table from immuneACCESS and kept in-frame rearrangements only. Not all clones are present; in checked studies, unresolved V genes account for under half, and no reason is known for the remainder. Counted in this sample were 50,000 to 55,000 clones; around 89% of them appeared once. Clones ranked in the top ten supply under 13% of the sample.

For this clone: It lacks a known antigen. One base away there is no much larger clone; base qualities are not given.

CDR1 is given as MNHNY and CDR2 as SVGAGI, both from the germline V gene (reference sequence). V lost 6 bases and J lost 2 bases; the stretch between them is 16 bases long. The CDR3 sequence holds 16 residues, the cysteine and phenylalanine included. The DNA shown is the 48-base CDR3, in frame from base 1. Here the chain combines TRBV6-6 and TRBJ2-2; the D gene cannot be resolved reliably. This specimen consisted of CD4+ or CD8+ T cells sorted from blood, obtained in a trial of the OX40 agonist ivuxolimab. This receptor was obtained from an adult with an advanced solid tumor such as melanoma, head and neck, liver or kidney cancer. The CDR3 amino acid sequence is: CASSPRGLDNTGELFF. The sequenced DNA: TGTGCCAGCAGCCCCAGAGGCTTAGACAACACCGGGGAGCTGTTTTTT.